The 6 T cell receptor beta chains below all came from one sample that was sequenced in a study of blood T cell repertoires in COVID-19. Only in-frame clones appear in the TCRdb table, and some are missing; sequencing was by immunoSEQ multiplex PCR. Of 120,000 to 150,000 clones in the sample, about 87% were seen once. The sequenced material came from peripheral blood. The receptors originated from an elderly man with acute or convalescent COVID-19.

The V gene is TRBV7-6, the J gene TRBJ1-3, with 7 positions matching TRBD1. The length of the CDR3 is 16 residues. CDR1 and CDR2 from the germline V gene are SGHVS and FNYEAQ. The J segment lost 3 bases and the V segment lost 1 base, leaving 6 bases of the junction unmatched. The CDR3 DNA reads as TGTGCCAGCAGCTTAGTGGGACAGATGGTTGGAAACACCATATATTTT. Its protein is CASSLVGQMVGNTIYF.

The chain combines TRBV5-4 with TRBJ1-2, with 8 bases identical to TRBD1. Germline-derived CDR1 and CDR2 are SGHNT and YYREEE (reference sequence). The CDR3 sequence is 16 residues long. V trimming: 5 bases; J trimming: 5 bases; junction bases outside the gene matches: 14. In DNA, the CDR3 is TGTGCCAGCAGTCCGGGACAGGTTGGCCTCTATTATGGCTACACCTTC. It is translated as CASSPGQVGLYYGYTF.

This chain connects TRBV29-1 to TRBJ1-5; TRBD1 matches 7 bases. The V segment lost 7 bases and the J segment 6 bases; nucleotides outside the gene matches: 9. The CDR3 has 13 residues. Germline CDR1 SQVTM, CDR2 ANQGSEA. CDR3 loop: CSGTTGVGQPQHF. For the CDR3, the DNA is TGCAGCGGTACAACAGGGGTTGGTCAGCCCCAGCATTTT.

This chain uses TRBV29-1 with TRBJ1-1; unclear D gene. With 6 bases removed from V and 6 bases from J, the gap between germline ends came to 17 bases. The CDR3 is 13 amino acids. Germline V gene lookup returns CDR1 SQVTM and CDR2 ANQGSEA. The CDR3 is CSVQASYPSEAFF. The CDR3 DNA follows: TGCAGCGTGCAGGCTTCATATCCGTCTGAAGCTTTCTTT.

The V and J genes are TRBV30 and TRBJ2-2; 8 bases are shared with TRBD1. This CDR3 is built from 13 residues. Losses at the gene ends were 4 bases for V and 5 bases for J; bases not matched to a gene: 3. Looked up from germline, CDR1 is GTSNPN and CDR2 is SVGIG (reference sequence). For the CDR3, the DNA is TGTGCCTGGACCTGGACAGGGACCGGGGAGCTGTTTTTT. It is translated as CAWTWTGTGELFF. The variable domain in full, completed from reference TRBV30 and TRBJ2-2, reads SQTIHQWPATLVQPVGSPLSLECTVEGTSNPNLYWYRQAAGRGLQLLFYSVGIGQISSEVPQNLSASRPQDRQFILSSKKLLLSDSGFYLCAWTWTGTGELFFGEGSRLTVL.

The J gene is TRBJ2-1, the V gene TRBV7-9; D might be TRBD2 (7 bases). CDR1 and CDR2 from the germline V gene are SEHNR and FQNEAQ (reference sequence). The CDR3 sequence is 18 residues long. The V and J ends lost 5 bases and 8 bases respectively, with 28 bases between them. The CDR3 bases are TGTGCCAGCAGCCATACAGGGTTGGGAGGGAGAGGGGCCTATGAGCAGTTCTTC. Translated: CASSHTGLGGRGAYEQFF.